The source of this TCR beta chain is a study of blood T cell repertoires in COVID-19. The table came from immunoSEQ multiplex PCR; TCRdb's copy has only in-frame clones and leaves some out. The data show around 100,000 clones, 70% to 90% seen once. The germline V gene encodes CDR1 MGHDK and CDR2 SYGVNS. Trimming removed 2 bases at V and 15 bases at J, with 16 bases between. The CDR3 totals 13 residues. The clonotype originates from a woman between 70 and 85 years old who had recovered from COVID-19. Sequencing used peripheral blood. The rearrangement joins TRBV25-1 to TRBJ1-4, with a possible D match to TRBD1 (5 bases). The CDR3 DNA sequence: TGTGCCAGCAGTGAAGGGGGGAGAGCAAAGTTGTTTTTT. Translating it yields CASSEGGRAKLFF.